This is a list of T cell receptor beta chains from one sample in a study of T cell responses to AZD1222 COVID-19 vaccine. TCRdb's copy holds only in-frame clones and misses some; the assay was immunoSEQ multiplex PCR. Here the sample spans fewer than 150,000 clones, 85% to 95% being singletons. The sample here was peripheral blood, taken 28 days after the second AZD1222 dose. These receptors all stem from an adult who received the AZD1222 COVID-19 vaccine. Both conserved end residues are part of each CDR3. A D gene is named only where the DNA matches it firmly. Clone size is given for some rows only: seen once, a few or many times, or a class if the clone is expanded.

D	size	J	V	DNA	CDR3
TRBD1	NA	TRBJ1-5	TRBV6-5	TGTGCCAGCAACGGACAGGGCGGTCAGCCCCAGCATTTT	CASNGQGGQPQHF
TRBD1	NA	TRBJ1-4	TRBV2	TGTGCCAGCAGCGCTACCGGGACAGGGGTTGAAAAACTGTTTTTT	CASSATGTGVEKLFF
NA	NA	TRBJ1-6	TRBV3-1/TRBV3-2	TGTGCCAGCAGCCGAGGACACGGGAATAATTCACCCCTCCACTTT	CASSRGHGNNSPLHF
NA	NA	TRBJ1-1	TRBV6-5	TGTGCCAGCAACCCACAGGGGAACACTGAAGCTTTCTTT	CASNPQGNTEAFF
TRBD1	NA	TRBJ1-2	TRBV5-4	TGTGCCAGCAGCTTGGAGACAGGGCTTGGCTACACCTTC	CASSLETGLGYTF
NA	NA	TRBJ2-1	TRBV29-1	TGCAGCGTTGAATCGCGGTTTCTGTACAATGAGCAGTTCTTC	CSVESRFLYNEQFF
TRBD1	once	TRBJ1-2	TRBV9	TGTGCCAGCAGCCTTTCGGGACAGGGGGTCTATGGCTACACCTTC	CASSLSGQGVYGYTF
NA	NA	TRBJ2-4	TRBV10-3	TGTGCCATCAGGGAGGCAGGGGAAAACATTCAGTACTTC	CAIREAGENIQYF
NA	NA	TRBJ2-7	TRBV7-2	TGTGCCAGCAGCTTAGTTTCAGCCGAGTTGAGTTACGAGCAGTACTTC	CASSLVSAELSYEQYF
NA	NA	TRBJ2-3	TRBV5-4	TGTGCCAGCAGCCTGGGCGGGGATACGCAGTATTTT	CASSLGGDTQYF
NA	NA	TRBJ1-2	TRBV19	TGTGCCAGTAGTATGGAACCTTACACGAGCAGGAACTATGGCTACACCTTC	CASSMEPYTSRNYGYTF
TRBD1	NA	TRBJ2-3	TRBV6-6	TGTGCCAGCAGTCCCACGTCCGGCAGGGGGCCAATGGGGACGCAGTATTTT	CASSPTSGRGPMGTQYF
NA	few	TRBJ2-6	TRBV6-2/TRBV6-3	TGTGCCAGCAGTTACGTGGAATCAGGGGCCAACGTCCTGACTTTC	CASSYVESGANVLTF
NA	NA	TRBJ2-3	TRBV7-8	TGTGCCAGCAGCTTACTGCCGGGGGGCCGGGCAGATACGCAGTATTTT	CASSLLPGGRADTQYF
NA	NA	TRBJ2-2	TRBV6-4	TGTGCCAGCAGTGACTCGGATGACACCGGGGAGCTGTTTTTT	CASSDSDDTGELFF
NA	NA	TRBJ2-2	TRBV2	TGTGCCAGCAGGTACAGGTTGAACACCGGGGAGCTGTTTTTT	CASRYRLNTGELFF
NA	NA	TRBJ1-5	TRBV4-2	TGTGCCAGCAGCCATCGTTGGGGGCAGCCCCAGCATTTT	CASSHRWGQPQHF
NA	NA	TRBJ2-7	TRBV11-2	TGTGCCAGCAGCTTAGATTTGTCACAGGTCTACGAGCAGTACTTC	CASSLDLSQVYEQYF
NA	NA	TRBJ1-1	TRBV20-1	TGCAGTGCTAGTCAGGGCTGGGGGAACACTGAAGCTTTCTTT	CSASQGWGNTEAFF
TRBD1	NA	TRBJ1-5	TRBV6-2/TRBV6-3	TGTGCCAGCAGTACCGACAGGGAGGGTCAGCCCCAGCATTTT	CASSTDREGQPQHF
NA	NA	TRBJ1-1	TRBV12-3/TRBV12-4	TGTGCCAGCAGGAAAACTCTGAACACTGAAGCTTTCTTT	CASRKTLNTEAFF
NA	NA	TRBJ1-5	TRBV2	TGTGCCAGCAGTGTTGGGGAGCCTCGAGGTCAGCCCCAGCATTTT	CASSVGEPRGQPQHF
NA	NA	TRBJ2-1	TRBV27	TGTGCCAGCAGTTTAAGTGTGTCCAATGAGCAGTTCTTC	CASSLSVSNEQFF
NA	NA	TRBJ1-4	TRBV9	TGTGCCAGCAGCGTAGAGCCAGGGGCAACTAATGAAAAACTGTTTTTT	CASSVEPGATNEKLFF
NA	NA	TRBJ1-3	TRBV15	TGTGCCACCAGCAGAGTCAGCCACTCTGGAAACACCATATATTTT	CATSRVSHSGNTIYF
TRBD1	NA	TRBJ2-7	TRBV27	TGTGCCAGCAGTCGGACAGGGGGCGGGTACGAGCAGTACTTC	CASSRTGGGYEQYF
NA	NA	TRBJ1-1	TRBV18	TGTGCCAGCTCACCATCGACTCTGGGGACTGAAGCTTTCTTT	CASSPSTLGTEAFF
NA	NA	TRBJ1-5	TRBV25-1	TGTGCCAGCAGTGAATTTGGAGGCAATCAGCCCCAGCATTTT	CASSEFGGNQPQHF
NA	NA	TRBJ1-3	TRBV11-3	TGTGCCAGCAGCGGATCCGCCTATACTCACTCTGGAAACACCATATATTTT	CASSGSAYTHSGNTIYF
NA	NA	TRBJ2-2	TRBV23-1	TGCGCCAGCAGTCCAATGGGGGGCCCTAACACCGGGGAGCTGTTTTTT	CASSPMGGPNTGELFF
NA	NA	TRBJ1-2	TRBV12-3/TRBV12-4	TGTGCCAGCAGTTTAGCTTCCTATGGCTACACCTTC	CASSLASYGYTF
NA	few	TRBJ2-1	TRBV24-1	TGTGCCACCGGGGGCGTATCGACCAATGAGCAGTTCTTC	CATGGVSTNEQFF
NA	NA	TRBJ1-2	TRBV6-5	TGTGCCAGCAGCTCCCCAAATGGCGGGGGATATGGCTACACCTTC	CASSSPNGGGYGYTF
NA	NA	TRBJ1-4	TRBV28	TGTGCCAGCAGTGCGCCGACAGATAATGAAAAACTGTTTTTT	CASSAPTDNEKLFF
NA	NA	TRBJ1-2	TRBV5-6	TGTGCCAGCAGCTCCCCCTCTGGGGGGTGGTATGGCTACACCTTC	CASSSPSGGWYGYTF
NA	NA	TRBJ1-3	TRBV2	TGTGCCAGCAGTGAAAGTGGAGTTGGTGGAAACACCATATATTTT	CASSESGVGGNTIYF
NA	NA	TRBJ2-7	TRBV6-1	TGTGCCAGCAGTGAACACCACGACAGCGAGCAGTACTTC	CASSEHHDSEQYF
NA	once	TRBJ2-3	TRBV3-1/TRBV3-2	TGTGCCAGCAGCCAAGGTTCCTCTAGCACAGATACGCAGTATTTT	CASSQGSSSTDTQYF
NA	NA	TRBJ1-4	TRBV19	TGTGCCAGTAGTAGCCAAACAGGGAATAATGAAAAACTGTTTTTT	CASSSQTGNNEKLFF
TRBD1	NA	TRBJ2-7	TRBV10-3	TGTGCCATCAGTGCCGGGACAGGGTACGAGCAGTACTTC	CAISAGTGYEQYF
NA	NA	TRBJ1-2	TRBV6-5	TGTGCCAGCAGTTACCCCCGAGGCGGGGCCGTCTATGGCTACACCTTC	CASSYPRGGAVYGYTF
NA	NA	TRBJ1-6	TRBV6-5	TGTGCCAGCAGGTGGGGGACGTGGGATTCACCCCTCCACTTT	CASRWGTWDSPLHF
NA	NA	TRBJ1-3	TRBV7-2	TGTGCCAGCAGCTTAGGGACAGCTAACTCTGGAAACACCATATATTTT	CASSLGTANSGNTIYF
NA	NA	TRBJ2-1	TRBV27	TGTGCCAGCACGAGGAACGGCCAATTTAATGAGCAGTTCTTC	CASTRNGQFNEQFF
TRBD1	NA	TRBJ1-1	TRBV7-9	TGTGCCAGCAGCTCGACAGGGGGATTGAACACTGAAGCTTTCTTT	CASSSTGGLNTEAFF
NA	NA	TRBJ2-2	TRBV6-1	TGTGCCAGCAGTGAACAACACGGGACCGGGGAGCTGTTTTTT	CASSEQHGTGELFF
NA	once	TRBJ2-7	TRBV6-2/TRBV6-3	TGTGCCAGCAGTTACAGCCCCTACGAGCAGTACTTC	CASSYSPYEQYF
NA	NA	TRBJ1-2	TRBV5-5	TGTGCCAGCAGGGCCCCCGAAGGGAACTATGGCTACACCTTC	CASRAPEGNYGYTF
NA	NA	TRBJ2-7	TRBV28	TGTGCCAGCAGTCGCCCCCCCGGGACAAACTACGAGCAGTACTTC	CASSRPPGTNYEQYF
NA	NA	TRBJ1-2	TRBV10-3	TGTGCCATCAGTGAGTCAAGGGGGGCAAAGGGCTACACCTTC	CAISESRGAKGYTF
TRBD1	NA	TRBJ1-2	TRBV11-3	TGTGCCAGCAGCGCCGGGACAGGGGATGGCTACACCTTC	CASSAGTGDGYTF
TRBD2	once	TRBJ2-2	TRBV11-3	TGTGCCAGCAGCTTATATAGCGGGGGGCCCACCGGGGAGCTGTTTTTT	CASSLYSGGPTGELFF
NA	NA	TRBJ2-3	TRBV3-1/TRBV3-2	TGTGCCAGCAGCCAAGTCACCACAGATACGCAGTATTTT	CASSQVTTDTQYF
TRBD2	NA	TRBJ2-3	TRBV2	TGTGCCAGCAGTGAATCGTTTGCGGGGGGTATCACAGATACGCAGTATTTT	CASSESFAGGITDTQYF
NA	NA	TRBJ1-1	TRBV7-2	TGTGCCAGCAGCTTAAGGCGGGCCGGTTACACTGAAGCTTTCTTT	CASSLRRAGYTEAFF
NA	NA	TRBJ1-1	TRBV2	TGTGCCAGCATCGGGGTGAACACTGAAGCTTTCTTT	CASIGVNTEAFF